This TCR beta chain was found in a study of cytomegalovirus exposure and HLA in healthy donors. Both 60 Vbeta primers and 13 Jbeta primers went into the PCR. Profiled with immunoSEQ multiplex PCR; TCRdb holds only in-frame clones, not every one. This sample yields 55,000 to 85,000 clones, of which just over 85% are seen a single time; roughly 2% belongs to the top ten. The sample holds one count of this clone. There are 14 residues in the CDR3. V was pared by 7 bases and J by 8 bases, with 7 bases of the junction left unmatched. Germline-derived CDR1 and CDR2 are MDHEN and SYDVKM. The source material was PBMCs. V and J are TRBV28 and TRBJ1-6; 8 bases fit TRBD1. This TCR derives from a woman aged 30 to 39 in good health and CMV-seronegative. The CDR3 nucleotides read TGTGCCAGCACCCGGGACAGGACACATTCACCCCTCCACTTT. Translated: CASTRDRTHSPLHF.